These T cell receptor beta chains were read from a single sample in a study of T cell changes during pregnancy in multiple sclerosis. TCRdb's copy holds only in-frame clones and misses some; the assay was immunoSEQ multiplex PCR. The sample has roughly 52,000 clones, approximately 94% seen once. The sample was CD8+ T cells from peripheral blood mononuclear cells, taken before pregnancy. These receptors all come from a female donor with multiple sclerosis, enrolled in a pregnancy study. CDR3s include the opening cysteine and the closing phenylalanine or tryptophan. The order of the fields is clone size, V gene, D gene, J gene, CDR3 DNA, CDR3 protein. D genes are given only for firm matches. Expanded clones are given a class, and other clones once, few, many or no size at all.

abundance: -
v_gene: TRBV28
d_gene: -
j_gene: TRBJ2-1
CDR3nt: TGTGCCAGCAGTCTGGGCCGCCCCAATGAGCAGTTCTTC
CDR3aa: CASSLGRPNEQFF

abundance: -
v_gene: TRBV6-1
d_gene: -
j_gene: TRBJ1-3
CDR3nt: TGTGCCAGCAGTGGGCTCATCTCTGGAAACACCATATATTTT
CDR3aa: CASSGLISGNTIYF

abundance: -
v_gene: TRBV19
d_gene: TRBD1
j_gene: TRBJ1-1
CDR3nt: TGTGCCAGCGGACAGGGGGGTGGAACTGAAGCTTTCTTT
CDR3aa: CASGQGGGTEAFF

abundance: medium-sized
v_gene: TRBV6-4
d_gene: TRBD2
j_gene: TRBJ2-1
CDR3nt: TGTGCCAGCAGTGACGGGACTAGCGGCAATGAGCAGTTCTTC
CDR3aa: CASSDGTSGNEQFF

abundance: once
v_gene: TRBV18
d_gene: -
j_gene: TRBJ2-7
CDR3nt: TGTGCCAGCTCACCATCGACAGCCTCCCCCGAGCAGTACTTC
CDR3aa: CASSPSTASPEQYF

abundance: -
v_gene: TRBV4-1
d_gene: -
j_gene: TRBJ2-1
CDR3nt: TGCGCCAGCAGCCAAGATCTTTCCTACAATGAGCAGTTCTTC
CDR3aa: CASSQDLSYNEQFF

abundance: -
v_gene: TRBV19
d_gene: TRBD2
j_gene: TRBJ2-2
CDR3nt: TGTGCCAGTAGTATTCAGGGCGGGAGGGCCGGGGAGCTGTTTTTT
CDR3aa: CASSIQGGRAGELFF

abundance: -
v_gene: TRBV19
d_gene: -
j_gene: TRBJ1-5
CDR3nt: TGTGCCAGTAGTATAGATCGCCGGGGGAATCAGCCCCAGCATTTT
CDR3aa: CASSIDRRGNQPQHF

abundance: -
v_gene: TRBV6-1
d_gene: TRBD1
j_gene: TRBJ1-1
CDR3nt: TGTGCCAGCAGTACCCACAGGGGGGCTTTCTTT
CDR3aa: CASSTHRGAFF

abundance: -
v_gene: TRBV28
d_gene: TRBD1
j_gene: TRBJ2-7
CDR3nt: TGTGCCAGCAGTTTGCCCGGACAGGGGGCCCCCTACGAGCAGTACTTC
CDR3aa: CASSLPGQGAPYEQYF

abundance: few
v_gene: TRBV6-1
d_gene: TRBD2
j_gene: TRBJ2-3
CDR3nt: TGTGCCAGCAGTGGACTAGCGGGAGGGCCAGATACGCAGTATTTT
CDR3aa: CASSGLAGGPDTQYF

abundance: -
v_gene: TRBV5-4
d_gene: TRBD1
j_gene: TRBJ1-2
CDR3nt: TGTGCCAGCAGCCCGACAGGGGCGTTTGGCTACACCTTC
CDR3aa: CASSPTGAFGYTF

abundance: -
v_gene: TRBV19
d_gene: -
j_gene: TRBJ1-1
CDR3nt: TGTGCCAGTAGTCCTCCGGGGACTGAAGCTTTCTTT
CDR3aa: CASSPPGTEAFF

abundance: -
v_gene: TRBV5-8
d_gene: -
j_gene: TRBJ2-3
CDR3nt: TGTGCCAGCAGCTTACCAGCGCAAGATACGCAGTATTTT
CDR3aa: CASSLPAQDTQYF

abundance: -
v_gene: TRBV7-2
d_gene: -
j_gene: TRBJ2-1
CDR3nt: TGTGCCAGCTCCCCGGCCGGGAGCTTAAAAAATGAGCAGTTCTTC
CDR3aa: CASSPAGSLKNEQFF

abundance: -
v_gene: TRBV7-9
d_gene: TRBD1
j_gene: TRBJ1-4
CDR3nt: TGTGCCAGCAGCTTAGGGGACGGACAGGGTGAAAAACTGTTTTTT
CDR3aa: CASSLGDGQGEKLFF

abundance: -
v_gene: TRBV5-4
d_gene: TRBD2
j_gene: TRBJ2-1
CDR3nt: TGTGCCAGCAGCTTGGCGGGACTAGCGGGAATAGGGGAGTTCTTC
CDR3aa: CASSLAGLAGIGEFF

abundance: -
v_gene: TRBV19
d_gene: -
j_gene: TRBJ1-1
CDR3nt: TGTGCCAGTAGTATGGGCTACACTGAAGCTTTCTTT
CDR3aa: CASSMGYTEAFF

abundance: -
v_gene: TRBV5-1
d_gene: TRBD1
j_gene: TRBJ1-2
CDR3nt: TGCGCCAGCAGCCTGGAGGGACAGGGGGCAGGCTACACCTTC
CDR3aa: CASSLEGQGAGYTF

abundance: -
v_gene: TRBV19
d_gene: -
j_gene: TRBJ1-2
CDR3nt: TGTGCCAGTAGTCTTGGACAGAGTTCCAACTATGGCTACACCTTC
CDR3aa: CASSLGQSSNYGYTF

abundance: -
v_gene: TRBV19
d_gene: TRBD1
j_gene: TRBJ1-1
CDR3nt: TGTGCCGCCAAGTACTCGGGGACAGGCGGTACTGAAGCTTTCTTT
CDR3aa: CAAKYSGTGGTEAFF